Listed below are T cell receptor beta chains from one sample, sequenced in a study of blood T cell repertoires in COVID-19. Method: immunoSEQ multiplex PCR; TCRdb's copy keeps in-frame clones and lacks some. The table includes a few hundred thousand clones, about 85% detected once. The sample comprised PBMCs or T cells enriched from blood (not recorded which). Receptors were obtained from a woman aged 45-65 years who had been exposed to COVID-19. The CDR3 runs from the conserved cysteine through the conserved F or W. A D gene is named only where the DNA matches it firmly. A row's size may be missing; if present it is once, few, many or a size class.

cdr3_length: 13
d_call: NA
v_call: TRBV5-1
clone_size: NA
j_call: TRBJ1-4
cdr3_aa: CASRPSSRGELFF
cdr3_nt: TGCGCCAGCCGACCGTCTTCGCGCGGGGAACTGTTTTTT

cdr3_length: 13
d_call: TRBD1
v_call: TRBV12-3/TRBV12-4
clone_size: NA
j_call: TRBJ2-1
cdr3_aa: CASSLGTGDEQFF
cdr3_nt: TGTGCCAGCAGTTTAGGGACAGGAGATGAGCAGTTCTTC

cdr3_length: 14
d_call: TRBD1
v_call: TRBV28
clone_size: NA
j_call: TRBJ1-5
cdr3_aa: CASSFEGASQPQHF
cdr3_nt: TGTGCCAGCAGTTTCGAGGGGGCGTCCCAGCCCCAGCATTTT

cdr3_length: 14
d_call: NA
v_call: TRBV25-1
clone_size: NA
j_call: TRBJ2-1
cdr3_aa: CASSEFRGFNEQFF
cdr3_nt: TGTGCCAGCAGTGAATTTAGGGGTTTCAATGAGCAGTTCTTC

cdr3_length: 13
d_call: TRBD1
v_call: TRBV12-3/TRBV12-4
clone_size: NA
j_call: TRBJ1-5
cdr3_aa: CASSGGTDQPQHF
cdr3_nt: TGTGCCAGCAGCGGTGGGACAGATCAGCCCCAGCATTTT

cdr3_length: 12
d_call: NA
v_call: TRBV24-1
clone_size: few
j_call: TRBJ2-1
cdr3_aa: CATSDFRGLQFF
cdr3_nt: TGTGCCACCAGTGATTTCCGGGGATTACAGTTCTTC

cdr3_length: 16
d_call: NA
v_call: TRBV5-1
clone_size: NA
j_call: TRBJ1-3
cdr3_aa: CASSLEVRASGNTIYF
cdr3_nt: TGCGCCAGCAGCTTGGAAGTTAGAGCTTCTGGAAACACCATATATTTT

cdr3_length: 14
d_call: TRBD1
v_call: TRBV29-1
clone_size: NA
j_call: TRBJ1-2
cdr3_aa: CSVGASGGNYGYTF
cdr3_nt: TGCAGCGTTGGAGCGTCAGGGGGCAACTATGGCTACACCTTC

cdr3_length: 15
d_call: TRBD1
v_call: TRBV7-8
clone_size: NA
j_call: TRBJ2-5
cdr3_aa: CASSFMGTGAETQYF
cdr3_nt: TGTGCCAGCAGCTTTATGGGGACAGGGGCCGAGACCCAGTACTTC

cdr3_length: 16
d_call: TRBD1
v_call: TRBV7-2
clone_size: NA
j_call: TRBJ1-6
cdr3_aa: CASSLVSGTGDSPLHF
cdr3_nt: TGTGCCAGCAGCTTAGTTTCCGGGACAGGGGATTCACCCCTCCACTTT

cdr3_length: 14
d_call: NA
v_call: TRBV4-1
clone_size: NA
j_call: TRBJ1-5
cdr3_aa: CASSQVGVNQPQHF
cdr3_nt: TGCGCCAGCAGCCAAGTCGGGGTTAATCAGCCCCAGCATTTT

cdr3_length: 14
d_call: NA
v_call: TRBV10-2
clone_size: NA
j_call: TRBJ2-3
cdr3_aa: CASGPSAGTDTQYF
cdr3_nt: TGCGCCAGCGGTCCCTCCGCGGGAACAGATACGCAGTATTTT

cdr3_length: 17
d_call: TRBD2
v_call: TRBV7-9
clone_size: NA
j_call: TRBJ2-1
cdr3_aa: CASSHTGTSGGRLVQFF
cdr3_nt: TGTGCCAGCAGCCACACTGGGACTAGCGGGGGTCGACTCGTCCAGTTCTTC

cdr3_length: 14
d_call: NA
v_call: TRBV29-1
clone_size: NA
j_call: TRBJ2-3
cdr3_aa: CSAPLTGLMGTQYF
cdr3_nt: TGCAGCGCCCCATTGACGGGTTTGATGGGTACGCAGTATTTT

cdr3_length: 15
d_call: TRBD1
v_call: TRBV7-2
clone_size: NA
j_call: TRBJ1-1
cdr3_aa: CASSLRVRTGGFGFF
cdr3_nt: TGTGCCAGCAGCTTGCGGGTGAGGACAGGGGGGTTCGGTTTCTTT

cdr3_length: 15
d_call: NA
v_call: TRBV7-2
clone_size: once
j_call: TRBJ1-5
cdr3_aa: CASSPKGDGNQPQHF
cdr3_nt: TGTGCCAGCAGCCCTAAGGGGGATGGCAATCAGCCCCAGCATTTT

cdr3_length: 15
d_call: NA
v_call: TRBV19
clone_size: NA
j_call: TRBJ1-1
cdr3_aa: CASAQAGGVNTEAFF
cdr3_nt: TGTGCCAGTGCTCAGGCTGGAGGGGTGAACACTGAAGCTTTCTTT

cdr3_length: 14
d_call: NA
v_call: TRBV28
clone_size: NA
j_call: TRBJ1-1
cdr3_aa: CASSPGGRRAEAFF
cdr3_nt: TGTGCCAGCTCCCCGGGGGGGCGAAGGGCTGAAGCTTTCTTT

cdr3_length: 13
d_call: TRBD1
v_call: TRBV10-1
clone_size: NA
j_call: TRBJ1-2
cdr3_aa: CASSAGTGLGETF
cdr3_nt: TGCGCCAGCAGCGCCGGGACAGGTCTAGGTGAGACCTTC